This T cell receptor beta chain was retrieved from a study of blood T cells in healthy people across ages. The V segment lost 5 bases and the J segment 7 bases; nucleotides outside the gene matches: 7. Per the germline V gene, CDR1 is SGHTA and CDR2 is FQGTGA. The length of the CDR3 is 15 residues. A second PCR of roughly 7 to 11 cycles used a sample-barcoded 5' primer and a J-beta primer mix. TCRdb re-called the 5' RACE reads with MiXCR, one entry per CDR3 protein. The table lists around 1.7 million distinct CDR3 sequences, 28% of them singletons, with about 7.7% in the top ten. The sample was blood. This rearrangement joins TRBV7-3 to TRBJ2-7; 14 bases match TRBD2. This TCR came from a woman aged 25 to 39 in good health. The CDR3 spells CASSATSGGASEQYF. The DNA for the CDR3 is TGTGCCAGCAGCGCGACTAGCGGGGGGGCAAGTGAGCAGTACTTC.